The rows below give T cell receptor beta chains drawn from one sample of a study of blood T cell repertoires in COVID-19. Measured with immunoSEQ multiplex PCR; TCRdb has only the in-frame clones, and not every one. The data show over 350,000 clones, roughly 90% seen once. Source material: PBMCs or T cells enriched from blood (not recorded which). Receptors were obtained from a woman aged 30 to 39 with acute COVID-19. Both conserved end residues are part of each CDR3. A D gene is named only where the DNA matches it firmly. Clone size is not always given. Where it is, it says once, few, many or a class for expanded clones.

TGTGCCAGCAGCTCAGTGGCAGGGACTGAAGCTTTCTTT | CASSSVAGTEAFF | TRBV11-3 | once | TRBJ1-1 | NA
TGTGCCAGCAGGACAGGGCCGATTAACGAGCAGTACTTC | CASRTGPINEQYF | TRBV6-6 | NA | TRBJ2-7 | TRBD1
TGTGCCAGCAGTCTCCGGGGGGGGAGTATTAACTATGGCTACACCTTC | CASSLRGGSINYGYTF | TRBV28 | NA | TRBJ1-2 | NA
TGCGCCAGCAGTGAACGGGGGGGCGTAGGGGCCAACGTCCTGACTTTC | CASSERGGVGANVLTF | TRBV10-2 | many | TRBJ2-6 | TRBD2
TGCGCCAGCAGCTTGGGCGGGACAGGAGAATATGGCTACACCTTC | CASSLGGTGEYGYTF | TRBV5-1 | NA | TRBJ1-2 | TRBD1
TGTGCCGCAAGGGGCTCTGGGGCCAACGTCCTGACTTTC | CAARGSGANVLTF | TRBV6-5 | NA | TRBJ2-6 | NA
TGTGCCAGCAGTTACTCGCCGGGACATACCAAAAACACTGAAGCTTTCTTT | CASSYSPGHTKNTEAFF | TRBV6-2/TRBV6-3 | NA | TRBJ1-1 | NA
TGTGCCAGTAACCCTGCGGGGGCCGTCAATGAGCAGTTCTTC | CASNPAGAVNEQFF | TRBV19 | NA | TRBJ2-1 | NA
TGCGCCAGCAGCCCAGGACTAGCGGGGGTCGGCGAGCAGTACTTC | CASSPGLAGVGEQYF | TRBV5-1 | NA | TRBJ2-7 | TRBD2
TGCGCCAGCAGCCATTATGCAACTAATGAAAAACTGTTTTTT | CASSHYATNEKLFF | TRBV4-1 | NA | TRBJ1-4 | NA
TGTGCCAGCAGCGCCAGGACAGGGGGCGCGGAGACCCAGTACTTC | CASSARTGGAETQYF | TRBV7-2 | NA | TRBJ2-5 | TRBD1
TGTGCCAGCAGCAAAGAGGGGGCGAGGACTGAAGCTTTCTTT | CASSKEGARTEAFF | TRBV21-1 | NA | TRBJ1-1 | NA
TGTGCCAGCAGCGAACGCGTGGGGGGAAGGGGCGTCGGAAAACTGTTTTTT | CASSERVGGRGVGKLFF | TRBV3-1/TRBV3-2 | NA | TRBJ1-4 | NA
TGTGCCAGCAGCCATTGGACAGTATCCCTCTCCTACTATGGCTACACCTTC | CASSHWTVSLSYYGYTF | TRBV3-1/TRBV3-2 | NA | TRBJ1-2 | NA
TGTGCCAGCAGTAACAGGGGACAGAACACTGAAGCTTTCTTT | CASSNRGQNTEAFF | TRBV2 | NA | TRBJ1-1 | TRBD1
TGCGCCAGCAGCCTAGGGACAGTTTACACCAATCAGCCCCAGCATTTT | CASSLGTVYTNQPQHF | TRBV4-1 | once | TRBJ1-5 | TRBD1
TGCGCCAGCAGCCTAGGACAGGGGGTCGACGGCTACACCTTC | CASSLGQGVDGYTF | TRBV5-1 | few | TRBJ1-2 | TRBD1
TGTGCCACCAGCGGAAACTTGGGACAGGGTTTGAACCAGCCCCAGCATTTT | CATSGNLGQGLNQPQHF | TRBV15 | NA | TRBJ1-5 | TRBD1
TGTGCCAGCCGCGAGGGGACACCGGGGGGGGCAGATACGCAGTATTTT | CASREGTPGGADTQYF | TRBV7-9 | once | TRBJ2-3 | TRBD2
TGTGCCAGCAAGGGACTAGGGGCAACTGGCTACACCTTC | CASKGLGATGYTF | TRBV27 | NA | TRBJ1-2 | NA
TGTGCCAGCAGCTCAGGGACAGGACCCTCCTACGAGCAGTACTTC | CASSSGTGPSYEQYF | TRBV11-2 | NA | TRBJ2-7 | TRBD1
TGTGCCAGCAGTTTATCCCAAATTCACTATGGCTACACCTTC | CASSLSQIHYGYTF | TRBV27 | NA | TRBJ1-2 | NA
TGCGCCAGCAACCAGGGGGAAGCTAACTATGGCTACACCTTC | CASNQGEANYGYTF | TRBV5-1 | NA | TRBJ1-2 | TRBD1
TGTGCCAGCAGCTTATCCGTAGCAGATACGCAGTATTTT | CASSLSVADTQYF | TRBV11-2 | NA | TRBJ2-3 | NA
TGTGCCATCAGGACAGCCACCGGGGAGCTGTTTTTT | CAIRTATGELFF | TRBV10-3 | once | TRBJ2-2 | NA
TGTGCCAGCAGACAAACAGGGGCCAAGGGGAAGCAGTACTTC | CASRQTGAKGKQYF | TRBV3-1/TRBV3-2 | NA | TRBJ2-7 | TRBD1
TGTGCCAGCAGCTTCCGCGGGGCGAACACTGAAGCTTTCTTT | CASSFRGANTEAFF | TRBV7-8 | NA | TRBJ1-1 | NA
TGTGCTAGTGGTCCCCGAGGGAGAGGCACTGAAGCTTTCTTT | CASGPRGRGTEAFF | TRBV12-5 | once | TRBJ1-1 | NA
TGTGCCAGCAGTTTATCGAGCAGGGGGGCTTCACCCCTCCACTTT | CASSLSSRGASPLHF | TRBV27 | NA | TRBJ1-6 | TRBD1
TGCGCCAGCGGACGGGACAGGGTAACCACCGGGGAGCTGTTTTTT | CASGRDRVTTGELFF | TRBV5-1 | NA | TRBJ2-2 | TRBD1
TGCAGCGTGGACAGCTACACAGATACGCAGTATTTT | CSVDSYTDTQYF | TRBV29-1 | NA | TRBJ2-3 | NA
TGTGCCAGCAGCTTGCGGCTAGCGGGGGGCACAGATACGCAGTATTTT | CASSLRLAGGTDTQYF | TRBV5-4 | NA | TRBJ2-3 | TRBD2
TGTGCCAGCAGTACGGCCGGGACAGCCCAAGAGACCCAGTACTTC | CASSTAGTAQETQYF | TRBV6-2/TRBV6-3 | once | TRBJ2-5 | TRBD1
TGCGCCAGCAGCTTGTCAGAGAACACTGAAGCTTTCTTT | CASSLSENTEAFF | TRBV5-1 | NA | TRBJ1-1 | NA
TGTGCCAGCAGCCACGGACAGGCCAGCTCCTACGAGCAGTACTTC | CASSHGQASSYEQYF | TRBV3-1/TRBV3-2 | NA | TRBJ2-7 | TRBD1
TGCAGTGCTAGTGGGCAGGATAATTCACCCCTCCACTTT | CSASGQDNSPLHF | TRBV20-1 | NA | TRBJ1-6 | NA
TGTGCCACCAGGGGACTGAACAGGGGTGGCACTGAAGCTTTCTTT | CATRGLNRGGTEAFF | TRBV15 | NA | TRBJ1-1 | TRBD1
TGTGCCAGCAGCTCCAGGGGAACTAATGAAAAACTGTTTTTT | CASSSRGTNEKLFF | TRBV7-9 | NA | TRBJ1-4 | NA
TGCGCCAGCAGCCCCGGGACAGGGGTACGCTATGGCTACACCTTC | CASSPGTGVRYGYTF | TRBV5-1 | NA | TRBJ1-2 | TRBD1
TGTGCCAGCAGTTACAGACAGCAGAACACTGAAGCTTTCTTT | CASSYRQQNTEAFF | TRBV6-2/TRBV6-3 | NA | TRBJ1-1 | NA
TGTGCCAGCAGTTCTCCTGGGGCTTCTAACTATGGCTACACCTTC | CASSSPGASNYGYTF | TRBV28 | NA | TRBJ1-2 | NA
TGTGCCAGTAGTATAGATATAGCGAACTCCTACAATGAGCAGTTCTTC | CASSIDIANSYNEQFF | TRBV19 | NA | TRBJ2-1 | NA
TGCGCCAGCAGCTTACAGTACCATAATGAAAAACTGTTTTTT | CASSLQYHNEKLFF | TRBV5-1 | NA | TRBJ1-4 | NA
TGTGCCAGCAGTGAAGAGGGAGGCAGCACTCGGCGTTTCTTT | CASSEEGGSTRRFF | TRBV2 | once | TRBJ1-1 | NA
TGTGCCAGCAGTTCCGGGACAGGGGAGTACTTC | CASSSGTGEYF | TRBV12-3/TRBV12-4 | NA | TRBJ2-7 | TRBD1
TGTGCCAGCAGCGGGACTAGCGGGGGGAGATCCACAGATACGCAGTATTTT | CASSGTSGGRSTDTQYF | TRBV9 | NA | TRBJ2-3 | TRBD2
TGTGCCACCCATTCGGGGGGAAGTCAGCCCCAGCATTTT | CATHSGGSQPQHF | TRBV24-1 | few | TRBJ1-5 | NA
TGTGCCTGGAGTGGGGGGGACTCCCACAATCTGTACTTC | CAWSGGDSHNLYF | TRBV30 | NA | TRBJ2-4 | NA
TGTGCCAGTAGTGCCATTCTAGTCACTGAAGCTTTCTTT | CASSAILVTEAFF | TRBV19 | NA | TRBJ1-1 | NA
TGCAGCGTTGAAGTAGGGGGTAACTATGGCTACACCTTC | CSVEVGGNYGYTF | TRBV29-1 | NA | TRBJ1-2 | NA
TGCGCCAGCAGCCTTGGAGGGACTGCCTACGAGCAGTACTTC | CASSLGGTAYEQYF | TRBV5-1 | NA | TRBJ2-7 | NA